Listed here are 27 T cell receptor beta chains from one sample, sequenced in a study of T cell responses to AZD1222 COVID-19 vaccine. The table came from immunoSEQ multiplex PCR; TCRdb's copy has only in-frame clones and leaves some out. This sample has 85,000 to 100,000 clones, with roughly 89% found just once. Here the sequenced sample was peripheral blood, taken on day 0 of AZD1222 vaccination. These receptors all stem from an adult in good health.

The rearrangement uses TRBV7-2 and TRBJ2-5; D is tentatively TRBD1 or TRBD2 (6 bases each). Deletions cut 4 bases from V and 5 bases from J, with 11 bases between. The length of the CDR3 is 13 residues. CDR1 is SGHTA and CDR2 is FQGNSA in the germline V gene. CDR3 in DNA: TGTGCCAGCAGCTACGTAGGGGGGGAGACCCAGTACTTC. Protein: CASSYVGGETQYF.

The V and J genes are TRBV10-1 and TRBJ2-1; TRBD2 agrees at 12 bases. Germline V CDR1 and CDR2: WNHNN, SYGVQD (reference sequence). The V gene end was trimmed by 7 bases and the J gene end by 12 bases; junction bases not matched to a gene: 7. This CDR3 spans 13 amino acids. The CDR3 sequence: CASMPSGGAGQFF. The CDR3 coding sequence is TGCGCCAGCATGCCTAGCGGGGGGGCCGGGCAGTTCTTC.

The chain carries TRBV9 and TRBJ1-4, with D maybe TRBD1 (5 bases). V lost 4 bases and J 7 bases, leaving 14 bases between the germline ends. Per the germline V gene, CDR1 is SGDLS and CDR2 is YYNGEE. The CDR3 length is 14 residues. The DNA of the CDR3 is TGTGCCAGCAGCCCTCTCAGGGACCTTGAAAAACTGTTTTTT. Amino acid sequence: CASSPLRDLEKLFF.

J is TRBJ1-2 and V is TRBV2; the D is unclear. The CDR3 contains 15 residues. V gave up 0 bases and J gave up 2 bases, with 10 bases separating them. Germline assignment: CDR1 SNHLY and CDR2 FYNNEI. The DNA of the CDR3 is TGTGCCAGCAGTGAAGCCGGCGCAGCCAACTATGGCTACACCTTC. It yields the protein CASSEAGAANYGYTF.

This clone has just a few counts. Germline and junction disagree at one end, which may indicate a read error. This chain joins TRBV5-6 and TRBJ1-1; D not certain. In germline, CDR1 is SGHDT, CDR2 YYEEEE. This CDR3 has 12 amino acids. The CDR3 DNA reads as TGTGCCAGCAGTTTGGGATTTCCTGAAGCTTTCTTT. This gives the protein CASSLGFPEAFF.

The V call is TRBV7-8, the J call TRBJ1-2; a weak D match, TRBD1 (6 bases). This CDR3 is built from 16 residues. Trimming left V 1 base short and J 4 bases short, with 16 bases between. Germline V gene sequence: CDR1 SGHVS, CDR2 FQNEAQ. DNA for the CDR3: TGTGCCAGCAGCTTAGGGCCGGGGGGCGAGGGCTATGGCTACACCTTC. Protein: CASSLGPGGEGYGYTF.

The chain employs TRBV12-3 or TRBV12-4 and TRBJ1-1; 10 nucleotides agree with TRBD1. Trimming cost V 6 bases and J 13 bases; bases outside gene matches: 11. The CDR3 contains 13 residues. The chain's CDR3 is CASSSTGGDSHFF. CDR3 bases: TGTGCCAGCAGCTCGACAGGGGGCGATTCGCATTTCTTT.

CDR3 in amino acids: CASSEIDTQYF. The CDR3 DNA reads as TGTGCCAGCAGTGAAATCGATACGCAGTATTTT. The rearrangement uses TRBV2 and TRBJ2-3; D ambiguous. V lost 2 bases to trimming and J lost 6 bases, with 3 bases between them. The CDR3 consists of 11 residues. Per germline, CDR1 SNHLY and CDR2 FYNNEI.

This clone was found a few times. The chain recombines TRBV28 with TRBJ1-2; D unresolved. Germline V CDR1 and CDR2: MDHEN, SYDVKM. The V and J ends lost 5 bases and 4 bases respectively, with 14 bases between them. CDR3 size: 14 residues. The CDR3 protein is CASSDREVFYGYTF. Written as DNA, the CDR3 is TGTGCCAGCAGTGACCGCGAGGTTTTCTATGGCTACACCTTC.

This clone is judged medium-sized. The rearrangement joins TRBV6-4 to TRBJ2-3; 9 bases line up with TRBD1. Germline lookup yields CDR1 MRHNA and CDR2 SNTAGT. The J segment lost 6 bases and the V segment lost 3 bases, leaving 10 bases of the junction unmatched. The CDR3 sequence is 16 residues long. In nucleotides, the CDR3 is TGTGCCAGCAGTGATTTGGCGGGACAGGGTCTGGATACGCAGTATTTT. Protein sequence: CASSDLAGQGLDTQYF.

The genes are TRBV12-3 or TRBV12-4 and TRBJ1-2, with 9 bases matching TRBD1. The CDR3 covers 12 residues. V shed 6 bases, J shed 6 bases, and the junction held 2 bases outside the gene matches. The chain's CDR3 is CASSDRGNGYTF. The CDR3 nucleotides read TGTGCCAGCAGCGACAGGGGGAATGGCTACACCTTC.

This sequence joins TRBV9 and TRBJ1-6; tentative D call: TRBD1 (5 bases). CDR1 and CDR2 (germline): SGDLS, YYNGEE. This CDR3 is built from 18 residues. Between the trimmed V and J ends, which lost 1 base and 7 bases, there was a span of 21 bases. For the CDR3, the DNA is TGTGCCAGCAGCGTATCCTTCCGATTGGGGCAGGGAAATTCACCCCTCCACTTT. Amino acids: CASSVSFRLGQGNSPLHF.

This chain joins TRBV25-1 and TRBJ2-7, with D possibly matching TRBD1 (6 bases). The CDR3 consists of 11 residues. The V and J ends lost 5 bases and 7 bases respectively, with 9 bases between them. Germline CDR1 is MGHDK and CDR2 is SYGVNS. This chain's CDR3 is CASSRGYEQYF. The DNA of the CDR3 is TGTGCCAGCAGTAGGGGGTATGAGCAGTACTTC.

The chain joins TRBV6-1 to TRBJ1-1; TRBD1 is a possible D gene (6 bases). The CDR3 spans 13 residues. V was pared by 3 bases and J by 5 bases, with 10 bases between. Germline CDR1 reads MNHNS; CDR2 reads SASEGT. The CDR3 here is CASSDQGRTEAFF. CDR3 sequence (DNA): TGTGCCAGCAGTGATCAGGGGAGAACTGAAGCTTTCTTT.

V and J are TRBV7-3 and TRBJ2-7; no clear D. CDR3 length: 14 amino acids. Trimming shortened V by 5 bases and J by 1 base, and 12 bases separated the two germline ends. From germline, CDR1 is SGHTA and CDR2 FQGTGA. The CDR3 loop is CASSPGHLSYEQYF. The CDR3 nucleotides read TGTGCCAGCAGCCCCGGGCACCTGTCCTACGAGCAGTACTTC.

V is TRBV6-2 or TRBV6-3 and J is TRBJ2-2, with D hard to call. CDR1 MNHEY and CDR2 SVGEGT come from the germline V gene. Trimming took off 3 bases at V and 7 bases at J, with 9 bases between the two ends. CDR3 length: 13 residues. The CDR3 region is CASSYVRVGELFF. Written as DNA, the CDR3 is TGTGCCAGCAGTTATGTTCGGGTCGGGGAGCTGTTTTTT.

The chain employs TRBV5-1 and TRBJ1-5; TRBD1 matches at 9 bases. Germline V gene data show CDR1 as SGHRS and CDR2 as YFSETQ. The CDR3 contains 16 residues. Unmatched junction bases numbered 9, after V lost 4 bases and J lost 4 bases. Written as DNA, the CDR3 is TGCGCCAGCAGCCAGGGGACAGGGTCAGGAAATCAGCCCCAGCATTTT. Translated: CASSQGTGSGNQPQHF. Combining the CDR3 with reference TRBV5-1 and TRBJ1-5 gives the whole variable domain KAGVTQTPRYLIKTRGQQVTLSCSPISGHRSVSWYQQTPGQGLQFLFEYFSETQRNKGNFPGRFSGRQFSNSRSEMNVSTLELGDSALYLCASSQGTGSGNQPQHFGDGTRLSIL.

CDR3 nucleotides: TGTGCCAGCAGCCAGAGAGGAGCCTATAATTCACCCCTCCACTTT. Amino acids: CASSQRGAYNSPLHF. The rearrangement uses TRBV3-1 (or the pseudogene TRBV3-2) and TRBJ1-6; no clear D gene. There are 15 residues in the CDR3. Germline lookup yields CDR1 LGHDT and CDR2 YNNKEL (reference sequence). V dropped 3 bases and J dropped 2 bases, with 8 bases sitting between them.

This chain links TRBV10-3 with TRBJ1-6; 9 bases align to TRBD1. Per the germline V gene, CDR1 is ENHRY and CDR2 is SYGVKD. The CDR3 runs 14 residues. Trimming took 7 bases from V and 9 from J; bases not matched to a gene: 7. The CDR3 reads CAIIGGDRASPLHF. CDR3 coding DNA: TGTGCCATCATAGGAGGGGACAGGGCTTCACCCCTCCACTTT.

CDR3 coding DNA: TGCGCCAGCAGCCATAGAGCGGGGGGGCAAGGAGATACGCAGTATTTT. It yields the protein CASSHRAGGQGDTQYF. The chain is built from TRBV4-3 and TRBJ2-3; TRBD2 matches at 10 bases. Germline CDR1 LGHNA, CDR2 YSLEER. The junction had 8 bases not matched to a gene; V was cut back by 3 bases and J by 5 bases. This CDR3 contains 16 residues.

V and J are TRBV12-5 and TRBJ2-2; maybe TRBD2 (6 bases). Germline V gene sequence: CDR1 LGHNT, CDR2 FRNRAP. V was trimmed by 2 bases and J by 4 bases, leaving 11 bases between them. The length of the CDR3 is 15 residues. The CDR3 DNA sequence: TGTGCTAGTGGTTTGTATGGGGAGGTCACCGGGGAGCTGTTTTTT. Translating it yields CASGLYGEVTGELFF. Full variable domain (outside the CDR3, taken from reference TRBV12-5 and TRBJ2-2): DARVTQTPRHKVTEMGQEVTMRCQPILGHNTVFWYRQTMMQGLELLAYFRNRAPLDDSGMPKDRFSAEMPDATLATLKIQPSEPRDSAVYFCASGLYGEVTGELFFGEGSRLTVL.

The CDR3 DNA sequence: TGTGCCAGCAGCCCAGGACAGGGTGATATGGCTGAAGCTTTCTTT. Its protein is CASSPGQGDMAEAFF. The V call is TRBV11-3, the J call TRBJ1-1, with 8 bases fitting TRBD1. The trim removed 5 bases at V and 6 bases at J, leaving 11 bases unmatched. The CDR3 is made up of 15 amino acids. From germline, CDR1 is SGHNT and CDR2 YENEEA.

V usage is TRBV5-1 and J usage is TRBJ2-1; D is unresolved. The V gene's germline CDR1 is SGHRS and CDR2 YFSETQ. CDR3 size: 15 residues. Trimming took off 0 bases at V and 0 bases at J, with 7 bases between the two ends. This CDR3 is CASSLEGSSYNEQFF. CDR3 bases: TGCGCCAGCAGCTTGGAGGGCAGCTCCTACAATGAGCAGTTCTTC.

The chain is built from TRBV24-1 and TRBJ1-2; tentative D call: TRBD1 (5 bases). Germline loops: CDR1 KGHDR, CDR2 SFDVKD. The CDR3 covers 12 residues. V dropped 0 bases and J dropped 11 bases, with 9 bases sitting between them. The CDR3 coding sequence is TGTGCCACCAGTGATTTGGAGGGGCAATACACCTTC. It codes for CATSDLEGQYTF.

The chain is built from TRBV30 and TRBJ2-3, with a weak D call TRBD2 (6 bases). The V end lost 4 bases, the J end lost 0 bases, and 14 bases lay between the germline ends. The V gene's germline CDR1 is GTSNPN and CDR2 SVGIG (reference sequence). The CDR3 loop spans 15 amino acids. CDR3 in amino acids: CAWTDGGESTDTQYF. Here the CDR3 DNA reads TGTGCCTGGACCGACGGGGGAGAAAGCACAGATACGCAGTATTTT.

This chain links TRBV2 with TRBJ2-7; 7 positions match TRBD2. The trim removed 4 bases at V and 7 bases at J, leaving 7 bases unmatched. Germline CDR1 reads SNHLY; CDR2 reads FYNNEI. The CDR3 covers 13 residues. CDR3 amino acids: CASSGADGGEQYF. Written as DNA, the CDR3 is TGTGCCAGCAGTGGGGCAGACGGGGGGGAGCAGTACTTC.

This clone was seen a single time. The CDR3 DNA sequence: TGTGCCAGCAGCCAAGAACCCGGACACCCCGGCCATTTT. It yields the protein CASSQEPGHPGHF. This chain links TRBV3-1 (or the pseudogene TRBV3-2) with TRBJ1-5; TRBD1 might be the D (5 bases). The CDR3 has 13 amino acids. With 0 bases removed from V and 16 bases from J, the gap between germline ends came to 16 bases. The V gene's germline CDR1 is LGHDT and CDR2 YNNKEL (reference sequence).